This T cell receptor (beta chain) came from a study of radiotherapy plus CTLA-4 blockade in lung cancer. Study context: Objective responses were seen in over 15% of patients, disease control in 25% to 35%.

Clones were read by immunoSEQ multiplex PCR, and TCRdb kept only the in-frame ones, dropping some. The sample includes some 67,000 clones, around 76% of them seen just once. Findings and caveats of the study: Reports state that early shifts in blood T cell clones, with interferon-beta, best predicted response. Clones derived from tumor TCRs expanded in blood after radiotherapy plus ipilimumab.

Germline loops: CDR1 SGHTA, CDR2 FQGNSA. The CDR3 sequence is 13 residues long. V was clipped by 5 bases and J by 13 bases; unmatched bases: 11. A single count supports this clone. Antigen: not known. V is TRBV7-2 and J is TRBJ2-5; 9 nucleotides match TRBD1. The sample consisted of peripheral blood, taken from a patient treated with radiotherapy plus ipilimumab. This sequence originates from a human donor with non-small cell lung cancer whose response to radiotherapy plus ipilimumab could not be evaluated. Some clones in this sample may be carry-over from other donors' samples. CDR3 in amino acids: CASSPRDRAKTYF. CDR3 sequence (DNA): TGTGCCAGCAGCCCCCGGGACAGGGCCAAGACGTACTTC.